The clone carrying this TCR beta chain was detected a few times. The antigen remains undetermined. As the library was built, unique molecular identifiers were attached to individual cDNA molecules. In TCRdb, the RACE reads were re-called with MiXCR into one record per CDR3 protein. The profile shows about 80,000 distinct CDR3 sequences, approximately 14% of them singletons. These data originate in a study of human T cells and chemical hapten exposure. Specified time point: pre-sensitization, week 0. The treatment: therapeutic diphenylcyclopropenone sensitization with weekly scalp DPC. Phlebotomy was performed prior to application of every patch test. Study results and caveats: Alopecia was present in the donors, so their immune response may differ from healthy people's.

This clonotype was sampled from a woman in her 50s with alopecia areata. Some clones in this sample may be carry-over from other donors' samples. This material consisted of whole blood, taken in connection with sensitization to the hapten diphenylcyclopropenone (DPC).

CDR3 bases: TGCAGTGCTAGAACTAGCGGGACCTACTACGAGCAGTACTTC. Encoded protein: CSARTSGTYYEQYF. The chain uses TRBV20-1 and TRBJ2-7, with 10 nucleotides matching TRBD2. After removal of 2 bases from V and 3 bases from J, the junction contained 4 bases not matched to a gene. Germline V CDR1 and CDR2: DFQATT, SNEGSKA (reference sequence). CDR3 size: 14 residues.